This T cell receptor beta chain was sequenced in a study of human T cells and chemical hapten exposure. CDR3 length equals 14 residues. V shed 5 bases and J 6 bases; nucleotides not matched to a gene: 7. Germline V gene lookup returns CDR1 SGHNT and CDR2 YYREEE (reference sequence). Documented time point: patch test 1, 2 weeks after DPC sensitization. Treatment specified: therapeutic diphenylcyclopropenone sensitization with weekly scalp DPC. This clonotype was counted ten times or more. One entry per CDR3 protein, called by TCRdb with MiXCR from the RACE reads. Here the sample spans a few hundred thousand distinct CDR3 sequences, approximately 5% being singletons.

The TCR sequence derives from a woman aged 50 to 60 with alopecia areata. Some clones in this sample may be carry-over from other donors' samples. This specimen was whole blood, taken in connection with sensitization to the hapten diphenylcyclopropenone (DPC). V is TRBV5-4 and J is TRBJ2-7; 11 bases are shared with TRBD2. CDR3 in DNA: TGTGCCAGCAGTCGTAGCGGGAGGGCCGGCGAGCAGTACTTC. Protein: CASSRSGRAGEQYF.